The clone carrying this T cell receptor beta chain has only a few counts. Its antigen is undetermined. After removal of 3 bases from V and 2 bases from J, the junction contained 6 bases not matched to a gene. CDR3 size: 15 residues. Looked up from germline, CDR1 is SGHRS and CDR2 is YFSETQ. Via MiXCR, TCRdb re-called the 5' RACE reads, giving one row per CDR3 protein. In the table there are around 55,000 distinct CDR3 sequences, more than 20% of which are singletons. Cells sorted as Tregs were CD4+, CD25+ and CD127-/low. Study-level results: Greatest tumor Treg TCR overlap was with tumor naive CD4+ cells.

What was sequenced was tumor-infiltrating Tregs sorted from the breast tumor. This receptor was obtained from a female donor with breast cancer. V usage is TRBV5-1 and J usage is TRBJ1-1, with 8 bases fitting TRBD1. The CDR3, as DNA: TGCGCCAGCAGCTATGGAGGGACAGGTAACACTGAAGCTTTCTTT. The encoded protein is CASSYGGTGNTEAFF.